This T cell receptor beta chain was recovered during a study of beta chain features in type 1 diabetes. Donors underwent one heparinised blood draw, about 0.12 L on average. Study-wide findings and caveats: Cells carrying high TCR expression could end up over-represented when cDNA is sequenced. When Type 1 diabetes patients were examined, their TCRB CDR3s proved moderately but significantly shorter in all four CD4+ subsets.

Deletions cut 6 bases from V and 4 bases from J, with 18 bases between. Germline V CDR1 and CDR2: MNHEY, SVGAGI. The CDR3 spans 15 residues. The sample holds a few counts of this clone. The antigen is not known. Since all of the isolated RNA was reverse transcribed, expressed TCRB transcripts were what got sequenced. Clones were read by immunoSEQ multiplex PCR, and TCRdb kept only the in-frame ones, dropping some. The table has about 700,000 clones, around an eighth seen once. The sample was naive CD4+ T cells from blood. The clonotype comes from a man younger than 30 with type 1 diabetes. V gene TRBV6-5 combines with J gene TRBJ1-1; possible D gene TRBD1, 6 bases. The CDR3 protein is CASRVNAGVGTEAFF. In DNA, the CDR3 is TGTGCCAGCAGGGTAAACGCAGGGGTTGGCACTGAAGCTTTCTTT.